The 8 T cell receptor beta chains listed next were all sequenced from one sample in a study of cytomegalovirus exposure and HLA in healthy donors. The study ran its PCR with 60 Vbeta and 13 Jbeta primers. Using immunoSEQ multiplex PCR, the repertoire was profiled, and TCRdb retains in-frame clones only, with some absent. The sample has approximately 150,000 clones, 68% seen once. Sequenced input: PBMCs. These receptors all stem from a man aged 30 to 39 in good health and CMV-seropositive.

This chain uses TRBV27 with TRBJ2-5; no firm D call. The J call could be wrong; TRBJ2-7 is a better fit for the DNA end. Germline loops: CDR1 MNHEY, CDR2 SMNVEV (reference sequence). The CDR3 covers 12 residues. The CDR3 bases are TGTGCCAGCAGTTCCAGACTTGCCGAGCAGTACTTC. It codes for CASSSRLAEQYF.

This chain links TRBV19 with TRBJ2-7; perhaps TRBD2 as D (6 bases). Between the trimmed V and J ends, which lost 1 base and 0 bases, there was a span of 13 bases. CDR1 and CDR2 from the germline V gene are LNHDA and SQIVND (reference sequence). The CDR3 is 16 amino acids. CDR3 amino acids: CASSIGGGIVSYEQYF. Here the CDR3 DNA reads TGTGCCAGTAGTATAGGAGGCGGGATCGTCTCCTACGAGCAGTACTTC.

The chain links TRBV10-3 to TRBJ2-7, with TRBD2 matching over 9 bases. J was trimmed by 2 bases and V by 10 bases; bases with no gene match: 6. The CDR3 has 13 amino acids. The V gene's germline CDR1 is ENHRY and CDR2 SYGVKD. The CDR3 is CATRPSGTYEQYF. In DNA, the CDR3 is TGTGCCACCCGGCCTAGCGGGACCTACGAGCAGTACTTC.

The rearrangement joins TRBV4-1 to TRBJ2-5; maybe TRBD1 (5 bases). V was shortened by 0 bases and J by 1 base, with 9 bases between the two germline ends. The CDR3 is 15 residues long. Per germline, CDR1 MGHRA and CDR2 YSYEKL. CDR3 sequence: CASSQEWTPQETQYF. Here the CDR3 DNA reads TGCGCCAGCAGCCAAGAGTGGACACCCCAAGAGACCCAGTACTTC.

The CDR3 nucleotides are TGCGCCAGCAGCTTGGCCTCACGGGGAGGGGGAGGAAGCACAGATACGCAGTATTTT. Encoded protein: CASSLASRGGGGSTDTQYF. V usage is TRBV5-1 and J usage is TRBJ2-3, with D possibly TRBD2 on 7 matching bases. The CDR3 runs 19 residues. The germline CDR1 and CDR2 sequences are SGHRS and YFSETQ. Trimming removed 0 bases from V and 0 bases from J, with 20 bases in between. The entire variable domain, with the rest obtained from reference TRBV5-1 and TRBJ2-3, is as follows: KAGVTQTPRYLIKTRGQQVTLSCSPISGHRSVSWYQQTPGQGLQFLFEYFSETQRNKGNFPGRFSGRQFSNSRSEMNVSTLELGDSALYLCASSLASRGGGGSTDTQYFGPGTRLTVL.

This clone was recorded once. V is TRBV30 and J is TRBJ2-7, with 9 bases fitting TRBD1. The CDR3 covers 14 residues. After removal of 2 bases from V and 4 bases from J, the junction contained 6 bases not matched to a gene. Per germline, CDR1 GTSNPN and CDR2 SVGIG (reference sequence). CDR3 sequence: CAWSNGTGIYEQYF. The CDR3 DNA reads TGTGCCTGGAGTAATGGGACAGGGATATACGAGCAGTACTTC.

This sequence joins TRBV7-9 and TRBJ2-3; D ambiguous. CDR1 SEHNR and CDR2 FQNEAQ come from the germline V gene (reference sequence). Trimming shortened V by 2 bases and J by 5 bases, and 2 bases separated the two germline ends. The CDR3 runs to 11 residues. The CDR3 region is CASSLQDTQYF. The CDR3 coding sequence is TGTGCCAGCAGCTTACAAGATACGCAGTATTTT.

The rearrangement joins TRBV27 to TRBJ2-7; TRBD1 matches at 8 bases. The length of the CDR3 is 12 residues. V dropped 8 bases and J dropped 2; count of bases not matched to a gene: 2. Germline loops: CDR1 MNHEY, CDR2 SMNVEV (reference sequence). The CDR3 here is CASRQGPYEQYF. Written as DNA, the CDR3 is TGTGCCAGCCGACAGGGGCCCTACGAGCAGTACTTC.